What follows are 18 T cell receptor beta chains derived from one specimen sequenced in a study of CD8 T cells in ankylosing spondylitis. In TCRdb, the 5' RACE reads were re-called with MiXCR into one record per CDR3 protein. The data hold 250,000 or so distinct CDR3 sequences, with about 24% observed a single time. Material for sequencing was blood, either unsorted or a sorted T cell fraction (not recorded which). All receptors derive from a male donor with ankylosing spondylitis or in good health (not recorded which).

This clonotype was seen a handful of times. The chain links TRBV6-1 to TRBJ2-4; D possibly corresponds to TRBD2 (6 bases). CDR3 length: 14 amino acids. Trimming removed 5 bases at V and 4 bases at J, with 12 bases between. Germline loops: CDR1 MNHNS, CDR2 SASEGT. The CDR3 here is CASSPGTQKNIQYF. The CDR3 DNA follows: TGTGCCAGCAGTCCCGGGACTCAAAAAAACATTCAGTACTTC.

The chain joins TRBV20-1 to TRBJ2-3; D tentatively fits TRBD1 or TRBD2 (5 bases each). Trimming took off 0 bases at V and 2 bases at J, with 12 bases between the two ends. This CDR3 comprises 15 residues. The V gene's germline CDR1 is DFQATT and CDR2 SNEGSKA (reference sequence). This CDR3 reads CSARDNGATTDTQYF. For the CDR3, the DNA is TGCAGTGCTAGAGATAACGGGGCCACCACAGATACGCAGTATTTT.

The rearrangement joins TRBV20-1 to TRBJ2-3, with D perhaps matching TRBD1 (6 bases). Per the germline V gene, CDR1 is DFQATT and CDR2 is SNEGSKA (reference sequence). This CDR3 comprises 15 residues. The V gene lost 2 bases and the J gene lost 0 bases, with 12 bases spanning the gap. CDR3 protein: CSARSWTASTDTQYF. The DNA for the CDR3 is TGCAGTGCTAGATCCTGGACAGCTAGCACAGATACGCAGTATTTT.

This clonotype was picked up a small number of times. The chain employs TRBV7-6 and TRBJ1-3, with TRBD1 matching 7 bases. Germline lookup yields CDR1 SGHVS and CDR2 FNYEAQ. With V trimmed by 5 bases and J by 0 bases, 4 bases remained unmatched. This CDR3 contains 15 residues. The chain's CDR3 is CASSMGQTSGNTIYF. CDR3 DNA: TGTGCCAGCAGCATGGGACAGACCTCTGGAAACACCATATATTTT.

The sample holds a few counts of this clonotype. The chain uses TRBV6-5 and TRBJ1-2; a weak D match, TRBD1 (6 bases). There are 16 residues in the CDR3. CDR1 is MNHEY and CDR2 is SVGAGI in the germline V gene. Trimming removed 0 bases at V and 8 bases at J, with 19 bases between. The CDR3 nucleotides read TGTGCCAGCAGTTACTCGGGCAGGGGACGTCGGTGGGGCTACACCTTC. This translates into CASSYSGRGRRWGYTF.

The CDR3 DNA reads TGTGCCAGCATGGTAGACAGGGGGAACACCGGGGAGCTGTTTTTT. It specifies CASMVDRGNTGELFF. This chain connects TRBV2 to TRBJ2-2; 8 bases agree with TRBD1. Looked up from germline, CDR1 is SNHLY and CDR2 is FYNNEI. After removal of 7 bases from V and 1 base from J, the junction contained 5 bases not matched to a gene. This CDR3 contains 15 residues.

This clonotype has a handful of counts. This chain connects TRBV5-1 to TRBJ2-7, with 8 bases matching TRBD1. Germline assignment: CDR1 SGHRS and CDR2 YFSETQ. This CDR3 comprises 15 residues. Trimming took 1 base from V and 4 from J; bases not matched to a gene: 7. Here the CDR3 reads CASSLRPGGGYEQYF. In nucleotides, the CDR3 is TGCGCCAGCAGCTTGAGGCCAGGGGGCGGGTACGAGCAGTACTTC. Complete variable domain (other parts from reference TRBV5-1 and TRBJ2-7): KAGVTQTPRYLIKTRGQQVTLSCSPISGHRSVSWYQQTPGQGLQFLFEYFSETQRNKGNFPGRFSGRQFSNSRSEMNVSTLELGDSALYLCASSLRPGGGYEQYFGPGTRLTVT.

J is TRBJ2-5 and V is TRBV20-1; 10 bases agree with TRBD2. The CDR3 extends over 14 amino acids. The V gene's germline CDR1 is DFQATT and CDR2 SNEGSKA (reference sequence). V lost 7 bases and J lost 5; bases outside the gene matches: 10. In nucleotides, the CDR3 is TGCAGTGGGACGACTAGCGGGTTGTTGGAGACCCAGTACTTC. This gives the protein CSGTTSGLLETQYF.

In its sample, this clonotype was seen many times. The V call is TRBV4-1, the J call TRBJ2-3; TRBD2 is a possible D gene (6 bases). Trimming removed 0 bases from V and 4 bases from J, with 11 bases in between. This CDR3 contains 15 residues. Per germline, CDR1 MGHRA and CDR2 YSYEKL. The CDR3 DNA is TGCGCCAGCAGCCAAGATCCCACTAGCCCAGATACGCAGTATTTT. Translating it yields CASSQDPTSPDTQYF.

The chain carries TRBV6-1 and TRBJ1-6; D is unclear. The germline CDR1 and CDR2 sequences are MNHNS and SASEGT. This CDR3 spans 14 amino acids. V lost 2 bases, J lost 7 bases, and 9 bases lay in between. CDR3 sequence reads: CASSEFLTNSPLHF. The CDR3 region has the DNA TGTGCCAGCAGTGAATTCCTAACCAATTCACCCCTCCACTTT.

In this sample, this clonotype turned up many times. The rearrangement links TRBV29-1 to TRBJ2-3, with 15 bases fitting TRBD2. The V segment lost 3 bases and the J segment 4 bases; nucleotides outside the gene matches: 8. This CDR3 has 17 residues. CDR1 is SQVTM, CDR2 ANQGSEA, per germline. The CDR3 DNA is TGCAGCGTTGAGAGGACTAGCGGGGGGGCTGCGGCAGATACGCAGTATTTT. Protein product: CSVERTSGGAAADTQYF.

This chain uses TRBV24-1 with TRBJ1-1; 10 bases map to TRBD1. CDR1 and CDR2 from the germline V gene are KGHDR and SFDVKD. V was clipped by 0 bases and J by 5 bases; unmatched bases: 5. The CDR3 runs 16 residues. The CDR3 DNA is TGTGCCACCAGTGATTTGGGGGGACAGGGGAAGACTGAAGCTTTCTTT. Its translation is CATSDLGGQGKTEAFF.

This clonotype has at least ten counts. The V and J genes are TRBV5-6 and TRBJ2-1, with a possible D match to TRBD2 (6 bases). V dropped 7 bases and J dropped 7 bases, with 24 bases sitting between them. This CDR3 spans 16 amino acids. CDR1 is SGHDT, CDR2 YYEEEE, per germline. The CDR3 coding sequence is TGTGCCAGCGCTATACGCGGGCGGGGACGTTCAAATGAGCAGTTCTTC. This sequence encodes CASAIRGRGRSNEQFF. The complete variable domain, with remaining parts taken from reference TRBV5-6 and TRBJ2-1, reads DAGVTQSPTHLIKTRGQQVTLRCSPKSGHDTVSWYQQALGQGPQFIFQYYEEEERQRGNFPDRFSGHQFPNYSSELNVNALLLGDSALYLCASAIRGRGRSNEQFFGPGTRLTVL.

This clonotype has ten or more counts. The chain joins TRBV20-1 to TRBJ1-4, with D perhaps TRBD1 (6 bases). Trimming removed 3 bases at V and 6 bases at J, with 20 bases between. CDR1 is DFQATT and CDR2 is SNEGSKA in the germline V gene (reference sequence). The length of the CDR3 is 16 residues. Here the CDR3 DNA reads TGCAGTGCTAGTGATCGACAGGCCACCGGGGATGAAAAACTGTTTTTT. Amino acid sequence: CSASDRQATGDEKLFF.

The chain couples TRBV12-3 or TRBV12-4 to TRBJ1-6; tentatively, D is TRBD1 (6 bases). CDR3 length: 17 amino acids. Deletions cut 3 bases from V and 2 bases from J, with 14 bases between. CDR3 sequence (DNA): TGTGCCAGCAGTTTGGGGGCCAGGGGAGCCTATAATTCACCCCTCCACTTT. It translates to CASSLGARGAYNSPLHF.

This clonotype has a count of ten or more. The CDR3: CSVSRGLANTQYF. The CDR3 nucleotides are TGCAGCGTTTCCCGAGGACTAGCGAATACGCAGTATTTT. The chain combines TRBV29-1 with TRBJ2-3, with TRBD2 matching 9 bases. Per the germline V gene, CDR1 is SQVTM and CDR2 is ANQGSEA. The CDR3 sequence is 13 residues long. V dropped 5 bases and J dropped 7; count of bases not matched to a gene: 7.

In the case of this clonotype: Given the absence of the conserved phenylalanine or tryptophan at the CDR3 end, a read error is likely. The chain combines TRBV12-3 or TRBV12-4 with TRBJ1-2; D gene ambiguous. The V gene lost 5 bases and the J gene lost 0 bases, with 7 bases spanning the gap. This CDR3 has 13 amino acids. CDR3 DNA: TGTGCCAGCAGTCCGAGCACTAACTATGGCTACACCTAC. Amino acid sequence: CASSPSTNYGYTY.

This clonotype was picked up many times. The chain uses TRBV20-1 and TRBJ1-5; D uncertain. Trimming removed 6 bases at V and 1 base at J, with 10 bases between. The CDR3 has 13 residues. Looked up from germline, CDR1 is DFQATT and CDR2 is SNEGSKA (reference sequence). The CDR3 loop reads CSATEGSNQPQHF. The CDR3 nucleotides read TGCAGTGCGACCGAGGGCAGCAATCAGCCCCAGCATTTT.